This T cell receptor (beta chain) was observed in a study of shared clonotypes between healthy human individuals. Execution of the assay was at deep level. Data came from immunoSEQ multiplex PCR; TCRdb stores just in-frame clones and leaves some out. The table lists approximately 500,000 clones, around 85% of them singletons. Genomic DNA of unsorted samples came from roughly 90 million PBMCs. To note about this clone: This sequence is one base from a far larger clone and is likely a read error. Other DNA sequences in the same sample also yield this CDR3.

Sequences were obtained from PBMCs. The sequence came from a woman aged 40 to 50 in good health. Some clones in this sample may be carry-over from other donors' samples.

For the CDR3, the DNA is TGTGCCACCAGCAGATATCAAAGAGGGTTCACTGAAGCTTTCTTT. Protein sequence: CATSRYQRGFTEAFF. The genes are TRBV15 and TRBJ1-1; D remains unclear. The CDR3 covers 15 residues. V lost 2 bases and J 4 bases, leaving 14 bases between the germline ends. Looked up from germline, CDR1 is LNHNV and CDR2 is YYDKDF (reference sequence).